This T cell receptor (beta chain) was documented in a study of T cells in Graves' hyperthyroidism and ophthalmopathy. The cohort's ophthalmopathy patients, a group with duration under 3 months, had a Clinical Activity Score of at least 3 and a NOSPECS grade of at least 4. TCR beta CDR3 regions were amplified from RNA transcripts. Using the HTBI primer set, a first-round RT-PCR was run on the TCR CDR3. TCRdb re-analysed the multiplex PCR reads in MiXCR, keeping a single row per CDR3 protein. The sample includes around 50,000 distinct CDR3 sequences, about half of them seen just once. This clonotype was counted many times. Input material: blood. The TCR comes from a woman between 45 and 65 years old with Graves' ophthalmopathy.

The CDR3 region is CASTGQASTNEKLFF. In DNA, the CDR3 is TGTGCCAGCACTGGACAGGCTTCAACTAATGAAAAACTGTTTTTT. The V gene is TRBV7-9, the J gene TRBJ1-4; 7 bases agree with TRBD1. The V gene end was trimmed by 7 bases and the J gene end by 0 bases; junction bases not matched to a gene: 5. The CDR3 sequence is 15 residues long. From germline, CDR1 is SEHNR and CDR2 FQNEAQ (reference sequence).